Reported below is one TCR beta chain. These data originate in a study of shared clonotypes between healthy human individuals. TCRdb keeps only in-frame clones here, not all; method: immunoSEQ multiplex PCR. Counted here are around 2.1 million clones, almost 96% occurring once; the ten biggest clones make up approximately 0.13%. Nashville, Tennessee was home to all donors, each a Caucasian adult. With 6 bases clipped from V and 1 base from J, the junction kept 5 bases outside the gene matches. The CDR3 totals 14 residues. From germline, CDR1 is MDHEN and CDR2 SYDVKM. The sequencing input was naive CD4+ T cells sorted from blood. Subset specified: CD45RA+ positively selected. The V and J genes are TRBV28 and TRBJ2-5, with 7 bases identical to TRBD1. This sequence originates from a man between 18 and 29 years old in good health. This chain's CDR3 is CASSGQALQETQYF. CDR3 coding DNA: TGTGCCAGCAGCGGACAGGCCCTCCAAGAGACCCAGTACTTC.